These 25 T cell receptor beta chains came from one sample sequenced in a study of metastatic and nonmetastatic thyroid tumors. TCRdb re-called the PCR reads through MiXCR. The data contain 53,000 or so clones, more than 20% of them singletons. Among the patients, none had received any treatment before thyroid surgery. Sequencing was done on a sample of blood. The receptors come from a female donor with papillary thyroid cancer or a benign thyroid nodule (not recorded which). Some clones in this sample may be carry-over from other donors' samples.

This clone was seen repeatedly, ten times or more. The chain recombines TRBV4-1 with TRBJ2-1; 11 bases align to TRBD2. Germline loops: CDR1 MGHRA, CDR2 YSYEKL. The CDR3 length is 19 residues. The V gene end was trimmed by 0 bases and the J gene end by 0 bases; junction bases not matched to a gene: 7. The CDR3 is CASSQDTSGGFSSYNEQFF. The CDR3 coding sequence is TGCGCCAGCAGCCAAGACACTAGCGGGGGTTTTAGCTCCTACAATGAGCAGTTCTTC.

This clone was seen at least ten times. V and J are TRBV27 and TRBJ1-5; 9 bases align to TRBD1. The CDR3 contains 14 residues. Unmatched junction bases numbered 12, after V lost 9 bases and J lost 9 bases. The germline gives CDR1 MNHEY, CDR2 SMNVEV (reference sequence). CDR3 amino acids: CARATGGPMRPQHF. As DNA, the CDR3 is TGTGCCAGAGCTACAGGGGGCCCCATGCGGCCCCAGCATTTT.

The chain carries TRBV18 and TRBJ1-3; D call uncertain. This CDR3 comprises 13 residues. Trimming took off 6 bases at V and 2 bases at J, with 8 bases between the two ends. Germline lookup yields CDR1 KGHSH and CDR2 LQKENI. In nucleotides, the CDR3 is TGTGCCAGCTCGCCTGAGGCTGGAAACACCATATATTTT. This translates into CASSPEAGNTIYF.

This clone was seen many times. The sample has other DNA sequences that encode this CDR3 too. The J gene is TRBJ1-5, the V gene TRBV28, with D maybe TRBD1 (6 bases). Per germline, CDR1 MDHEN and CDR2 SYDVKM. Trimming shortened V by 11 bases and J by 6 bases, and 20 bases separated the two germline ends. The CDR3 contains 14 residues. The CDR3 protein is CAASSGGRGQPQHF. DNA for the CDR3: TGTGCCGCCTCGTCTGGGGGGCGAGGTCAGCCCCAGCATTTT. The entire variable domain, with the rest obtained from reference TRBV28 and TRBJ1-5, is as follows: DVKVTQSSRYLVKRTGEKVFLECVQDMDHENMFWYRQDPGLGLRLIYFSYDVKMKEKGDIPEGYSVSREKKERFSLILESASTNQTSMYLCAASSGGRGQPQHFGDGTRLSIL.

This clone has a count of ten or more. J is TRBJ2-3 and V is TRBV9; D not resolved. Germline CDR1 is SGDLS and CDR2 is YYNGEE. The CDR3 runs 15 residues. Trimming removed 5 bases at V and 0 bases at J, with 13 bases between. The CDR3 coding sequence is TGTGCCAGCAGTGTGACACCCTTGAGCACAGATACGCAGTATTTT. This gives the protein CASSVTPLSTDTQYF.

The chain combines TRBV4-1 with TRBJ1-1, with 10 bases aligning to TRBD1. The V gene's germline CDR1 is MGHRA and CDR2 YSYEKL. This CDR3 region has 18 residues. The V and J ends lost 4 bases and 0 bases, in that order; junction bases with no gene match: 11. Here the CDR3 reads CASSRPRQGAIMNTEAFF. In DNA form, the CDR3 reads TGCGCCAGCAGCCGCCCTAGACAGGGGGCGATCATGAACACTGAAGCTTTCTTT.

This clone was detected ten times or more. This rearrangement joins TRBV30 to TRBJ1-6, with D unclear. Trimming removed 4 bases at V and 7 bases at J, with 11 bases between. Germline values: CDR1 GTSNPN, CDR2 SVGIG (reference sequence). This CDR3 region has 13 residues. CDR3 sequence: CAWTYQGNSPLHF. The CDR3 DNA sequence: TGTGCCTGGACTTACCAAGGGAATTCACCCCTCCACTTT.

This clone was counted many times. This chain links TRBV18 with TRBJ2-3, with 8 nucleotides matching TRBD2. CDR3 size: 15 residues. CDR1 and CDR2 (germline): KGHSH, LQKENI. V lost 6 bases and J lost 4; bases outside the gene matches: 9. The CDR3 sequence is CASSSSGSIADTQYF. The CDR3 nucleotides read TGTGCCAGCTCGTCCAGCGGGAGTATTGCAGATACGCAGTATTTT.

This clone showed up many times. As DNA, the CDR3 is TGTGCCAGCAGCCCAGGGGGTCCGGGGAGCCGTGGAAACACCATATATTTT. It specifies CASSPGGPGSRGNTIYF. The gene calls are TRBV3-1 and TRBJ1-3, with 7 bases matching TRBD1. From germline, CDR1 is LGHDT and CDR2 YNNKEL (reference sequence). J was trimmed by 3 bases and V by 4 bases; bases with no gene match: 12. This CDR3 spans 17 amino acids. Complete variable domain (other parts from reference TRBV3-1 and TRBJ1-3): DTAVSQTPKYLVTQMGNDKSIKCEQNLGHDTMYWYKQDSKKFLKIMFSYNNKELIINETVPNRFSPKSPDKAHLNLHINSLELGDSAVYFCASSPGGPGSRGNTIYFGEGSWLTVV.

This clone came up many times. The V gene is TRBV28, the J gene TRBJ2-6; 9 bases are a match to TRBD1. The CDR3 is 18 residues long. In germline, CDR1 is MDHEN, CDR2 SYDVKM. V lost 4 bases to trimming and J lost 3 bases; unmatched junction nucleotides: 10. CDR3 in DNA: TGTGCCAGCAGTTACACCGGACAGGGGTTAGTTGGGGCCAACGTCCTGACTTTC. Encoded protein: CASSYTGQGLVGANVLTF.

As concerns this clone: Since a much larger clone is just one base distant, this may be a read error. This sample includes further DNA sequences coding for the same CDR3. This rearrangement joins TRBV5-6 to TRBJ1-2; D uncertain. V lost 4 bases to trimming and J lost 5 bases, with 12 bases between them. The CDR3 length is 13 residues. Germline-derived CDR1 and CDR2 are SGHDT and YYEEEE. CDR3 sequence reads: CASSTNGGYGYTF. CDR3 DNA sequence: TGTGCCAGCAGCACGAATGGTGGTTATGGCTACACCTTC.

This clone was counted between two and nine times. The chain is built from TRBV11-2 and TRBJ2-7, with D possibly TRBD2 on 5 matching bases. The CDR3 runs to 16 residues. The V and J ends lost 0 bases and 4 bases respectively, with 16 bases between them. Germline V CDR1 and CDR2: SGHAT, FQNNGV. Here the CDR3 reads CASSLDLGEMGYEQYF. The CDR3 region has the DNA TGTGCCAGCAGCTTAGACCTTGGGGAGATGGGTTACGAGCAGTACTTC.

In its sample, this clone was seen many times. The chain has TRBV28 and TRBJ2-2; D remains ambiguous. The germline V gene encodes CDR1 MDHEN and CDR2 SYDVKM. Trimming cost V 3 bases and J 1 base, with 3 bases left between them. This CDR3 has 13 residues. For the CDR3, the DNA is TGTGCCAGCAGTTTGGGGAACACCGGGGAGCTGTTTTTT. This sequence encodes CASSLGNTGELFF.

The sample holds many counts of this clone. The DNA for the CDR3 is TGTGCCAGCAGCCCCGTGGGGCAGGGTACTGAAGCTTTCTTT. Translated, it gives CASSPVGQGTEAFF. The chain employs TRBV11-3 and TRBJ1-1; D perhaps matches TRBD1 (5 bases). Trimming removed 5 bases at V and 5 bases at J, with 15 bases between. The CDR3 runs 14 residues. Per the germline V gene, CDR1 is SGHNT and CDR2 is YENEEA.

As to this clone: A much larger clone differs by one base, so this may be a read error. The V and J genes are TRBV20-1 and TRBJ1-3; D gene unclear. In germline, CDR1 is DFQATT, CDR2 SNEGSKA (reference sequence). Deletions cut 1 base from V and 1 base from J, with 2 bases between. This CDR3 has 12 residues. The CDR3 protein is CSARGSGNTIYF. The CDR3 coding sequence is TGCAGTGCTAGAGGGTCTGGAAACACCATATATTTT.

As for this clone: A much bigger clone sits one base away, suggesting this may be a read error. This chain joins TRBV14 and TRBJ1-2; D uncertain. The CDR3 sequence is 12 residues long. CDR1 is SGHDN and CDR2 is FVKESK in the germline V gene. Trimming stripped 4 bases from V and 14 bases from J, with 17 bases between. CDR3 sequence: CASSLYSTASTF. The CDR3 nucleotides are TGTGCCAGCAGCCTTTATAGCACGGCGAGTACCTTC. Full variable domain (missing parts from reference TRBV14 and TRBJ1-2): EAGVTQFPSHSVIEKGQTVTLRCDPISGHDNLYWYRRVMGKEIKFLLHFVKESKQDESGMPNNRFLAERTGGTYSTLKVQPAELEDSGVYFCASSLYSTASTFGSGTRLTVV.

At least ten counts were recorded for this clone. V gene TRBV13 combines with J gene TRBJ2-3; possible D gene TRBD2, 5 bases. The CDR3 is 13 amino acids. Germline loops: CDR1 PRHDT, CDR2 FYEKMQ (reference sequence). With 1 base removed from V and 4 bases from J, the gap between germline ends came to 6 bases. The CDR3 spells CASSLEGADTQYF. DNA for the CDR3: TGTGCCAGCAGCTTAGAGGGAGCAGATACGCAGTATTTT.

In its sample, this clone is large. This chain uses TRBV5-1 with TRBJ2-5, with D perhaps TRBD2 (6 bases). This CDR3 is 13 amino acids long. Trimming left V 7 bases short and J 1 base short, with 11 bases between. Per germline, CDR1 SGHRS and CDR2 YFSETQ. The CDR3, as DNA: TGCGCCAGCCGGAGCGGGCTCCAAGAGACCCAGTACTTC. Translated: CASRSGLQETQYF.

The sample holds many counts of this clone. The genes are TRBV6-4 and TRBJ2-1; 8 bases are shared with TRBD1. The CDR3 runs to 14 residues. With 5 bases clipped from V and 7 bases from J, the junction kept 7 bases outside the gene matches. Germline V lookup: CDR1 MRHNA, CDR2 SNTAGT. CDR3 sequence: CASSTGTGGNEQFF. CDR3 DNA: TGTGCCAGCAGTACCGGGACAGGCGGAAATGAGCAGTTCTTC.

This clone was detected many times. DNA of the CDR3: TGTGCCAGTAGTAAATACCCCTCCGGGAATTACTTCTACGAGCAGTACTTC. It specifies CASSKYPSGNYFYEQYF. The chain employs TRBV19 and TRBJ2-7; possible D gene TRBD2, 5 bases. V lost 4 bases and J 3 bases, leaving 22 bases between the germline ends. CDR3 length: 17 amino acids. Germline loops: CDR1 LNHDA, CDR2 SQIVND (reference sequence).

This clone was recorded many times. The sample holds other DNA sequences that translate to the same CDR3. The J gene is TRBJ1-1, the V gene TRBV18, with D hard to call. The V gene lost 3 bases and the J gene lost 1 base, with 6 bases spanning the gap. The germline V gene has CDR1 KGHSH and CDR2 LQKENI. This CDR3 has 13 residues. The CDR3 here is CASSPPGNTEAFF. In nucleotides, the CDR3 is TGTGCCAGCTCACCTCCGGGGAACACTGAAGCTTTCTTT.

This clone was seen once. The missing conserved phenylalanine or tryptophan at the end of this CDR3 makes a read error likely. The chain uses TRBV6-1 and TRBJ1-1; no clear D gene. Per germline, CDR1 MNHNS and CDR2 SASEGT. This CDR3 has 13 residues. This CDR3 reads CASIELGNSEAFL. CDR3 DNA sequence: TGTGCCAGCATCGAGCTCGGGAACAGTGAAGCTTTCTTA.

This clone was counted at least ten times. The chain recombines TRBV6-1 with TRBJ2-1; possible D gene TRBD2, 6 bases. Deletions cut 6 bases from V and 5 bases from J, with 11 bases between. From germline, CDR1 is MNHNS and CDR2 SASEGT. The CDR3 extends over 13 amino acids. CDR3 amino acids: CASRRLENNEQFF. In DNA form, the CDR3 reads TGTGCCAGCAGACGACTAGAAAACAATGAGCAGTTCTTC.

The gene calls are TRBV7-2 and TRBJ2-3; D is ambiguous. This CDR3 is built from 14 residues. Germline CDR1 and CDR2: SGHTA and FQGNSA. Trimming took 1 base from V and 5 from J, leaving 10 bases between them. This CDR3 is CASSLEYAGDTQYF. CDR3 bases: TGTGCCAGCAGCTTAGAATACGCCGGAGATACGCAGTATTTT.

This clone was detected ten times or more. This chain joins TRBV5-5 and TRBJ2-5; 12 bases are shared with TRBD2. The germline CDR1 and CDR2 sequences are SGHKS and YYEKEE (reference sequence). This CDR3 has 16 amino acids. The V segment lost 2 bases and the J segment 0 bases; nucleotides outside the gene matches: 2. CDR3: CASSFGLAGYQETQYF. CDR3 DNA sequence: TGTGCCAGCAGCTTTGGACTAGCGGGATACCAAGAGACCCAGTACTTC.